The following is a T cell receptor beta chain sequence with its context. Its specificity is not known. Each donor gave approximately 9.7 milliliters of peripheral blood. Every sample gave at least 6 micrograms of total RNA when it was extracted. The record originates from a study of blood T cells in healthy people across ages. Germline V gives CDR1 SQVTM, CDR2 ANQGSEA. The CDR3 runs to 12 residues. Trimming shortened V by 4 bases and J by 5 bases, and 11 bases separated the two germline ends. It was with a sample-barcoded 5' primer and a J-beta primer mix that a second PCR of roughly 7 to 12 cycles was run. There were at least 3 million CDR3-containing paired-end reads obtained from each sample. MiXCR, run by TCRdb on the 5' RACE reads, gives a single entry per CDR3 protein. The sample includes fewer than 2 million distinct CDR3 sequences, roughly two fifths seen only once; the top ten take approximately 22%.

General observations from the study: Unknown donor CMV status possibly confounded expanded clonotype changes.

J is TRBJ2-5 and V is TRBV29-1; no reliable D call. The sequencing sample was made of blood. The clonotype originates from a human donor in good health. CDR3 nucleotide sequence: TGCAGCGTTGGTAAGGGCGAGGAGACCCAGTACTTC. Translated: CSVGKGEETQYF.